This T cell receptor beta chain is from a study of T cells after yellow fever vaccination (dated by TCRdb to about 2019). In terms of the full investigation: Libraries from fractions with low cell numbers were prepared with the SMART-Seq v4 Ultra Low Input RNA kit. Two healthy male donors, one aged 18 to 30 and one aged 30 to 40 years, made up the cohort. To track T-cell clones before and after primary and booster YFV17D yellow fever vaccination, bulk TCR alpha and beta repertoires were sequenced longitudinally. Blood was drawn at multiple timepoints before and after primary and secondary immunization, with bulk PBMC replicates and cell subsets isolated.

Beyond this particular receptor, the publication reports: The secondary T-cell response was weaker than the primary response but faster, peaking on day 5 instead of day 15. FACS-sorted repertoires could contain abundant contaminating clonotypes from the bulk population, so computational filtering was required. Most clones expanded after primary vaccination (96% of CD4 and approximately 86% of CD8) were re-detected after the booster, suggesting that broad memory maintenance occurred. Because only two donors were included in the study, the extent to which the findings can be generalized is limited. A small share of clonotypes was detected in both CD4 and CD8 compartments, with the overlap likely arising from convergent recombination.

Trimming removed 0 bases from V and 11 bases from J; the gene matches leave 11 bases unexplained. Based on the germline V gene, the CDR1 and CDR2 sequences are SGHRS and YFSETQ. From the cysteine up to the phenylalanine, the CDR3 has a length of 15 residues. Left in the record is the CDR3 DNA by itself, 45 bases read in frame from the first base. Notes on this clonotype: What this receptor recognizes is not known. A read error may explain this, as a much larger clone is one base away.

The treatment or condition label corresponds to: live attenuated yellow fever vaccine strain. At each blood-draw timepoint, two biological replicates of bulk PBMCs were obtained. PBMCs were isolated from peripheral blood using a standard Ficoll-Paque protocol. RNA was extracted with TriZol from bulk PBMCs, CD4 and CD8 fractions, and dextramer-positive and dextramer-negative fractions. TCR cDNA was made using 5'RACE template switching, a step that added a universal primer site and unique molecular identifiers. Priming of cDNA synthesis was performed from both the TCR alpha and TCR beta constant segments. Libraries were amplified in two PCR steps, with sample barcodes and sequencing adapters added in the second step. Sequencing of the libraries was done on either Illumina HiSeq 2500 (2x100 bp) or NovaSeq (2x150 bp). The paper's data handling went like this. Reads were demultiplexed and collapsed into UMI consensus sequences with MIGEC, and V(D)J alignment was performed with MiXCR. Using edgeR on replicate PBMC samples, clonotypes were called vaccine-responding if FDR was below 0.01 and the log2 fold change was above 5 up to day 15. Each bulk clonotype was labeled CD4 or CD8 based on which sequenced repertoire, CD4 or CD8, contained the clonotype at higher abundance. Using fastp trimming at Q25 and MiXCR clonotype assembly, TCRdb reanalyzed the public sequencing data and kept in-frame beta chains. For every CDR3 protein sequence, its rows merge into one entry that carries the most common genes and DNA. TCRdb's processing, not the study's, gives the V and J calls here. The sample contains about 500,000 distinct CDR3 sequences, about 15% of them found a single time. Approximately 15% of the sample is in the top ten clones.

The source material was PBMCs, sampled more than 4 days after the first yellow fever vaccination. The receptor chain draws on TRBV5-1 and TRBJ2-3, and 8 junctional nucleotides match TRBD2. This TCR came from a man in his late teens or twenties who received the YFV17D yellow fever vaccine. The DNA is TGCGCCAGCAGCTTGGAGGTAGCGGGGCCCCAAGTGCAGTATTTT. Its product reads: CASSLEVAGPQVQYF.